This TCR beta chain was sequenced in a study of blood T cell repertoires in COVID-19. For recovered donors of Cohort 3, there were two negative PCRs, clearance, or symptom resolution. Produced via immunoSEQ multiplex PCR; TCRdb's table is partial and in-frame only. The sample holds around 310,000 clones, roughly nine tenths seen once. Trimming pared 0 bases from V and 9 bases from J, leaving 18 bases between. This CDR3 has 17 amino acids. Germline values: CDR1 LGHNA, CDR2 YSLEER. The chain couples TRBV4-3 to TRBJ1-6; D may be TRBD1 (6 bases). Sample: PBMCs or T cells enriched from blood (not recorded which). The sequence was obtained from a woman younger than 45 who had recovered from COVID-19. DNA of the CDR3: TGCGCCAGCAGCCAAGAACCACAGGGACGAGGAATTTCACCCCTCCACTTT. Protein: CASSQEPQGRGISPLHF.